Given below is one T cell receptor beta chain in context. Its antigen is not identified. This sample is part of a study of cytomegalovirus exposure and HLA in healthy donors. Study-level findings and limits: Researchers reported that a few CMV-associated chains were confirmed in vitro as CMV antigen-specific.

The CDR3 sequence is 13 residues long. V was shortened by 1 base and J by 1 base, with 5 bases between the two germline ends. CDR1 GTSNPN and CDR2 SVGIG come from the germline V gene (reference sequence). PCR involved 60 Vbeta and 13 Jbeta primers. Profiled with immunoSEQ multiplex PCR; TCRdb holds only in-frame clones, not every one. The table includes some 200,000 clones, roughly 80% detected once. The rearrangement uses TRBV30 and TRBJ1-5; D call uncertain. The specimen sequenced was PBMCs. The clonotype originates from a man aged 45-65 years in good health and CMV-seronegative. The CDR3 loop is CAWSEQSNQPQHF. The CDR3 DNA follows: TGTGCCTGGAGTGAACAGAGCAATCAGCCCCAGCATTTT.